This passage covers 15 T cell receptor beta chains from one sample sequenced in a study of cytomegalovirus exposure and HLA in healthy donors. PCR was performed using 60 Vbeta and 13 Jbeta primers. The table came from immunoSEQ multiplex PCR; TCRdb's copy has only in-frame clones and leaves some out. In all, the sample yields under 200,000 clones. The specimen sequenced was PBMCs. These receptors came from a man in his thirties or forties in good health and CMV-seronegative.

The rearrangement joins TRBV6-6 to TRBJ1-4; D perhaps matches TRBD1 (6 bases). The germline CDR1 and CDR2 sequences are MNHNY and SVGAGI (reference sequence). The CDR3 spans 14 residues. Trimming took 1 base from V and 8 from J, leaving 11 bases between them. The CDR3 region has the DNA TGTGCCAGCAGTTACTGGAAGGGGGGGGAAAAACTGTTTTTT. Protein: CASSYWKGGEKLFF.

The genes are TRBV15 and TRBJ2-5; possible D gene TRBD1, 5 bases. TRBJ2-7 explains the end of the DNA better; the J call may be wrong. Germline V lookup: CDR1 LNHNV, CDR2 YYDKDF (reference sequence). This CDR3 has 15 residues. The DNA of the CDR3 is TGTGCCACCAGCAGAGATCAGGGTAAACCCTACGAGCAGTACTTC. Protein product: CATSRDQGKPYEQYF.

The chain uses TRBV9 and TRBJ2-5, with 10 bases that match TRBD2. Trimming cost V 0 bases and J 5 bases; bases outside gene matches: 10. From germline, CDR1 is SGDLS and CDR2 YYNGEE. This CDR3 has 17 residues. The CDR3 sequence is CASSVGLAGVSRETQYF. The CDR3 DNA is TGTGCCAGCAGCGTAGGCCTAGCGGGAGTATCAAGGGAGACCCAGTACTTC. The full variable domain, rest sourced from reference TRBV9 and TRBJ2-5, is DSGVTQTPKHLITATGQRVTLRCSPRSGDLSVYWYQQSLDQGLQFLIQYYNGEERAKGNILERFSAQQFPDLHSELNLSSLELGDSALYFCASSVGLAGVSRETQYFGPGTRLLVL.

The chain joins TRBV14 to TRBJ1-1; D unresolved. V gave up 3 bases and J gave up 3 bases, with 11 bases separating them. The CDR3 runs to 14 residues. Per germline, CDR1 SGHDN and CDR2 FVKESK. CDR3 nucleotides: TGTGCCAGCAGCCACTTCGGGAGCTACACTGAAGCTTTCTTT. It codes for CASSHFGSYTEAFF.

CDR3 DNA: TGTGCCAGCAGCCCAACGAGGTCCCGGGGTGAAAAACTGTTTTTT. It encodes CASSPTRSRGEKLFF. The chain carries TRBV9 and TRBJ1-4; D remains ambiguous. Trimming pared 4 bases from V and 7 bases from J, leaving 17 bases between. The germline CDR1 and CDR2 sequences are SGDLS and YYNGEE. The CDR3 has 15 residues.

The chain uses TRBV5-1 and TRBJ1-2, with 9 bases that match TRBD1. J lost 4 bases, V lost 4 bases, and 8 bases had no gene match. CDR1 is SGHRS and CDR2 is YFSETQ in the germline V gene. The CDR3 runs 15 residues. Here the CDR3 reads CASSGNRDRVYGYTF. CDR3 nucleotide sequence: TGCGCCAGCAGCGGAAACCGGGACAGGGTCTATGGCTACACCTTC.

The rearrangement uses TRBV4-1 and TRBJ1-6; D possibly corresponds to TRBD1 (5 bases). The CDR3 length is 16 residues. V gave up 0 bases and J gave up 8 bases, with 14 bases separating them. Germline V gene lookup returns CDR1 MGHRA and CDR2 YSYEKL. The CDR3 sequence is CASSQEEGRDYSPLHF. In DNA, the CDR3 is TGCGCCAGCAGCCAAGAGGAGGGGCGCGATTATTCACCCCTCCACTTT.

The rearrangement links TRBV29-1 to TRBJ1-4; 8 bases align to TRBD1. The CDR3 extends over 15 amino acids. CDR1 is SQVTM, CDR2 ANQGSEA, per germline. The CDR3 DNA reads TGCAACCTTCCTAAACAGGGGGGAGCCGTGGGAAAACTGTTTTTT. This translates into CNLPKQGGAVGKLFF.

The V gene is TRBV29-1, the J gene TRBJ1-1; weak D call: TRBD1 (6 bases). This CDR3 comprises 12 residues. CDR1 is SQVTM, CDR2 ANQGSEA, per germline. V was trimmed by 5 bases and J by 5 bases, leaving 12 bases between them. CDR3 nucleotides: TGCAGCGTTTTTACAGGGAATACTGAAGCTTTCTTT. Translating it yields CSVFTGNTEAFF.

DNA for the CDR3: TGTGCCAGCAGCGGACAGGGTTTTTCCACAGATACGCAGTATTTT. Translation: CASSGQGFSTDTQYF. The chain uses TRBV2 and TRBJ2-3; 8 bases map to TRBD1. This CDR3 is built from 15 residues. The junction had 7 bases not matched to a gene; V was cut back by 6 bases and J by 2 bases. CDR1 is SNHLY, CDR2 FYNNEI, per germline.

This chain joins TRBV27 and TRBJ1-1; D remains ambiguous. Germline CDR1 is MNHEY and CDR2 is SMNVEV (reference sequence). Trimming shortened V by 6 bases and J by 6 bases, and 14 bases separated the two germline ends. CDR3 length: 13 amino acids. DNA of the CDR3: TGTGCCAGCAGGAGTATAGAAGTAGCTGAAGCTTTCTTT. It translates to CASRSIEVAEAFF.

The rearrangement joins TRBV6-5 to TRBJ1-1, with 8 bases aligning to TRBD1. The CDR3 has 14 amino acids. Looked up from germline, CDR1 is MNHEY and CDR2 is SVGAGI. V gave up 8 bases and J gave up 2 bases; unmatched junction bases: 7. Written as DNA, the CDR3 is TGTGCCAGCCGGACCCCAGGGGGCAACACTGAAGCTTTCTTT. This encodes CASRTPGGNTEAFF.

This chain uses TRBV7-2 with TRBJ2-7; D not resolved. The V end lost 3 bases, the J end lost 1 base, and 13 bases lay between the germline ends. Germline CDR1 SGHTA, CDR2 FQGNSA. The CDR3 extends over 15 amino acids. The CDR3 protein is CASSFTAQKSYEQYF. DNA for the CDR3: TGTGCCAGCAGCTTCACAGCTCAAAAATCCTACGAGCAGTACTTC.

J is TRBJ1-6 and V is TRBV30; 9 bases agree with TRBD1. The CDR3 sequence is 14 residues long. Germline values: CDR1 GTSNPN, CDR2 SVGIG (reference sequence). The junction had 6 bases not matched to a gene; V was cut back by 3 bases and J by 9 bases. The CDR3: CAWRTGTGSSPLHF. For the CDR3, the DNA is TGTGCCTGGAGAACCGGGACAGGGAGTTCACCCCTCCACTTT.

This chain uses TRBV28 with TRBJ1-2, with D hard to call. V was cut by 5 bases and J by 0 bases, with 4 bases left in between. CDR1 and CDR2 (germline): MDHEN, SYDVKM. The CDR3 is made up of 12 amino acids. CDR3 DNA: TGTGCCAGCAGTGCTACTAACTATGGCTACACCTTC. Translating gives CASSATNYGYTF.